This T cell receptor (beta chain) comes out of a study of blood T cell repertoires in COVID-19. Per the original data handling: Amplification with reference gene primers provided the estimates of nucleated cell counts. Sequencing used immunoSEQ multiplex PCR; TCRdb keeps in-frame clones, though not all of them. The DNA gave D and trimming, while V, J and clone size come from that table. The data show approximately 230,000 clones, around 87% seen once. Those enrolled, adults aged 18 to 89 years, came from under 25 US areas. Germline V gene data show CDR1 as MNHEY and CDR2 as SMNVEV (reference sequence). V was clipped by 5 bases and J by 6 bases, with 5 bases between them. The CDR3 is made up of 12 amino acids.

This chain uses TRBV27 with TRBJ1-6; D not resolved. The sample taken for sequencing was PBMCs or T cells enriched from blood (not recorded which). The receptor comes from a woman aged 30 to 39 with acute COVID-19. The DNA of the CDR3 is TGTGCCAGCAGTCCACTTAATTCACCCCTCCACTTT. It is translated as CASSPLNSPLHF.